This TCR beta chain is drawn from a study of T-cell reconstitution after alpha-beta-depleted transplantation in children. Study-level results: The study traced high day-60 TCRbeta diversity in some patients to surviving recipient T cells and thymic progenitors. The main origin of T-cell counts and diversity one year after transplant was newly produced T cells. As was reported, about two months after transplant, alpha-beta T cells came from several hundred expanded graft clones.

V dropped 4 bases and J dropped 0 bases, with 14 bases sitting between them. This CDR3 contains 15 residues. Germline lookup yields CDR1 SGHNT and CDR2 YYREEE (reference sequence). Regarding this clonotype: Its antigen is unidentified.

Unique molecular identifiers were incorporated when the TCRbeta library was constructed. One entry per CDR3 protein results from TCRdb running MiXCR on the PCR reads. The repertoire has around 800,000 distinct CDR3 sequences, roughly 15% of them found once; the top ten carry roughly 4.8%. Sequencing used PBMCs, mostly from graft donor cells, obtained 360 days after TCRalphabeta/CD19-depleted stem cell transplant. The V and J genes are TRBV5-4 and TRBJ2-7; D call uncertain. The sequence came from a male patient younger than 18 who had a stem cell transplant for acute lymphoblastic leukemia, so the T cells may come from the graft donor. The CDR3 DNA is TGTGCCAGCAGCCCAGGCGGTTTTTTCTCCTACGAGCAGTACTTC. Translated: CASSPGGFFSYEQYF. Full variable domain (missing parts from reference TRBV5-4 and TRBJ2-7): ETGVTQSPTHLIKTRGQQVTLRCSSQSGHNTVSWYQQALGQGPQFIFQYYREEENGRGNFPPRFSGLQFPNYSSELNVNALELDDSALYLCASSPGGFFSYEQYFGPGTRLTVT.